The present T cell receptor (beta chain) was sequenced within a study of CD8 T cells in ankylosing spondylitis. Preparation of TCR beta libraries was done by quantitative 5'-RACE with molecular barcodes. TCRdb processed the 5' RACE reads anew with MiXCR; each CDR3 protein has one entry. Among some 30,000 distinct CDR3 sequences, 14% were seen once, and the ten largest hold approximately 35%. The CDR3 is 12 residues long. Germline V gives CDR1 KGHDR, CDR2 SFDVKD. Trimming left V 5 bases short and J 0 bases short, with 3 bases between. The V and J genes are TRBV24-1 and TRBJ1-2; D is unresolved. Sequencing was performed on blood. The receptor's source is a male donor with ankylosing spondylitis or in good health (not recorded which). CDR3 in amino acids: CATSAANYGYTF. In nucleotides, the CDR3 is TGTGCCACCAGTGCGGCTAACTATGGCTACACCTTC.